A single sample is the source of the 10 T cell receptor beta chains below, sequenced in a study of T-cell reconstitution after alpha-beta-depleted transplantation in children. As it was prepared, the TCRbeta library received unique molecular identifiers. TCRdb independently ran MiXCR on the PCR reads; one entry per CDR3 protein. The table includes some 590,000 distinct CDR3 sequences, about 10% detected once. The specimen was PBMCs from the stem cell graft donor, collected from the stem cell graft. The receptors come from a human donor who donated a stem cell graft to a child with acute myeloid leukemia.

This clonotype was detected many times. An end of the junction does not agree with germline; a read error may underlie this. V usage is TRBV20-1 and J usage is TRBJ2-2, with a weak D call TRBD2 (5 bases). The CDR3 contains 13 residues. In germline, CDR1 is DFQATT, CDR2 SNEGSKA (reference sequence). The CDR3 nucleotides read TGCAGTACTAGAGGGAAGAAGTCCGGGGAGCTGTTTTTT. This sequence encodes CSTRGKKSGELFF.

This clonotype was detected many times. This CDR3 reads CSVEEGMNTEAFF. In DNA form, the CDR3 reads TGCAGCGTTGAGGAAGGGATGAACACTGAAGCTTTCTTT. This chain connects TRBV29-1 to TRBJ1-1; D remains unclear. CDR1 is SQVTM, CDR2 ANQGSEA, per germline. V shed 3 bases and J shed 0 bases, with 8 bases lying between them. This CDR3 has 13 amino acids.

This clonotype was seen a few times. The V gene is TRBV20-1, the J gene TRBJ2-1, with 11 nucleotides matching TRBD2. Germline trimming cut 1 base from V and 9 bases from J; bases unmatched to any gene: 5. Per germline, CDR1 DFQATT and CDR2 SNEGSKA (reference sequence). This CDR3 is 14 amino acids long. The CDR3 here is CSARVLAGEPEQFF. The CDR3 DNA follows: TGCAGTGCTAGAGTACTAGCGGGAGAACCTGAGCAGTTCTTC.

At least ten counts were recorded for this clonotype. The gene calls are TRBV10-3 and TRBJ2-1, with 8 bases lining up with TRBD2. Trimming cost V 10 bases and J 6 bases; bases outside gene matches: 8. The CDR3 loop spans 13 amino acids. Germline values: CDR1 ENHRY, CDR2 SYGVKD. In nucleotides, the CDR3 is TGTGCCACCGAGCGGGAGTATTCCAATGAGCAGTTCTTC. Translating gives CATEREYSNEQFF.

The chain links TRBV5-5 to TRBJ1-4; 7 bases line up with TRBD1. The CDR3 consists of 16 residues. Germline CDR1 is SGHKS and CDR2 is YYEKEE (reference sequence). V shed 0 bases, J shed 5 bases, and the junction held 7 bases outside the gene matches. The CDR3 coding sequence is TGTGCCAGCAGCTTGGGAGCCGGGACAGCGAATGAAAAACTGTTTTTT. Translating gives CASSLGAGTANEKLFF.

This clonotype has a handful of counts. The chain employs TRBV6-2 or TRBV6-3 and TRBJ2-2; the D gene could be TRBD1 or TRBD2 (5 bases each). CDR1 is MNHEY, CDR2 SVGEGT, per germline. CDR3 length equals 15 residues. Deletions cut 2 bases from V and 4 bases from J, with 11 bases between. CDR3 nucleotide sequence: TGTGCCAGCAGTTACGACGGGACGTCCACCGGGGAGCTGTTTTTT. As protein: CASSYDGTSTGELFF.

This clonotype was detected ten times or more. The chain couples TRBV9 to TRBJ2-7; the D gene could be TRBD1 or TRBD2 (5 bases each). V was pared by 0 bases and J by 0 bases, with 13 bases between. The V gene's germline CDR1 is SGDLS and CDR2 YYNGEE. This CDR3 spans 16 amino acids. The CDR3: CASSVAGGSTSYEQYF. The CDR3, as DNA: TGTGCCAGCAGCGTAGCTGGGGGAAGTACCTCCTACGAGCAGTACTTC.

This clonotype was recorded many times. V gene TRBV7-3 combines with J gene TRBJ1-1, with 7 nucleotides matching TRBD1. CDR1 and CDR2 (germline): SGHTA, FQGTGA. Losses at the gene ends were 5 bases for V and 1 base for J; bases not matched to a gene: 1. The CDR3 contains 13 residues. The CDR3 DNA is TGTGCCAGCAGCCGGGACAGGAACACTGAAGCTTTCTTT. It is translated as CASSRDRNTEAFF.

The chain recombines TRBV7-2 with TRBJ1-4; D call uncertain. The CDR3 totals 14 residues. Between the trimmed V and J ends, which lost 1 base and 8 bases, there was a span of 11 bases. Looked up from germline, CDR1 is SGHTA and CDR2 is FQGNSA. The CDR3 coding sequence is TGTGCCAGCAGCTTAGATCGTGCGGCGGAAAAACTGTTTTTT. Its protein product is CASSLDRAAEKLFF.

This clonotype was counted at least ten times. The chain joins TRBV5-6 to TRBJ2-3, with D tentatively TRBD2 (6 bases). The CDR3 runs to 16 residues. The V gene lost 4 bases and the J gene lost 3 bases, with 18 bases spanning the gap. Germline lookup yields CDR1 SGHDT and CDR2 YYEEEE. The chain's CDR3 is CASSPSLAHRTDTQYF. Written as DNA, the CDR3 is TGTGCCAGCAGCCCCTCACTAGCTCATAGAACAGATACGCAGTATTTT. The entire variable domain, with the rest obtained from reference TRBV5-6 and TRBJ2-3, is as follows: DAGVTQSPTHLIKTRGQQVTLRCSPKSGHDTVSWYQQALGQGPQFIFQYYEEEERQRGNFPDRFSGHQFPNYSSELNVNALLLGDSALYLCASSPSLAHRTDTQYFGPGTRLTVL.